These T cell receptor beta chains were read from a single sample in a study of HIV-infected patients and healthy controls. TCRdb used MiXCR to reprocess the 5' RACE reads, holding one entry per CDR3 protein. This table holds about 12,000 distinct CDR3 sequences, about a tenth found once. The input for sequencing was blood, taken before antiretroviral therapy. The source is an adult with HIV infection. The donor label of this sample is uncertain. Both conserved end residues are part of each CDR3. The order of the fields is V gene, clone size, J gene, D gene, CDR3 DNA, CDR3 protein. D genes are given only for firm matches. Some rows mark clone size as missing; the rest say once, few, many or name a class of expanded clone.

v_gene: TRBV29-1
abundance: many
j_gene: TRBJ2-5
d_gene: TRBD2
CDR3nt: TGCAGCGCCGGGGGACTAGCGGGAGGAGGAGGGGAGACCCAGTACTTC
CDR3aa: CSAGGLAGGGGETQYF

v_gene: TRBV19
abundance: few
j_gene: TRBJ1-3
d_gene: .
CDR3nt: TGTGCCAGTAGTATACCGGGAGACGGAAACACCATATATTTT
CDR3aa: CASSIPGDGNTIYF

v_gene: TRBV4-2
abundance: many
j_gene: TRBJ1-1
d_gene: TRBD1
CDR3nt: TGTGCCAGCAGCACGTCGACAGGGGGCGGCACTGAAGCTTTCTTT
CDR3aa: CASSTSTGGGTEAFF

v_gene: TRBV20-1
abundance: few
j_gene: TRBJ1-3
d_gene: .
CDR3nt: TGCAGTGCTAGGGGGCCCCGGGAGGGGAACACCATATATTTT
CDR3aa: CSARGPREGNTIYF

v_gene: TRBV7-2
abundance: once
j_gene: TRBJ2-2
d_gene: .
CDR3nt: TGTGCCAGCAGCACCGATCCGAACACCGGGGAGCTGTTTTTT
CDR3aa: CASSTDPNTGELFF

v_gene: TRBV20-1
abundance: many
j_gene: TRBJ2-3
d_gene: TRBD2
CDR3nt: TGCAGTGCTGGGGGGCTAGCGGGCCAACTAGATACGCAGTATTTT
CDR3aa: CSAGGLAGQLDTQYF

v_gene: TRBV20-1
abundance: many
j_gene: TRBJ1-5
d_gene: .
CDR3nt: TGCAGTGCGAGCGAAGCAGGGCCCAATCAGCCCCAGCATTTT
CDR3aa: CSASEAGPNQPQHF

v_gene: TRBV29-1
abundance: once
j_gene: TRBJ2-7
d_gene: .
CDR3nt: TGCAGCGCCGCCAGGGGGGACTATCAGCAGTACTTC
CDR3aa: CSAARGDYQQYF

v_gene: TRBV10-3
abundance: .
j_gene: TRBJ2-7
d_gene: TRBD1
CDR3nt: TGTGCCATCAGGACGGGACAGGGGAACGAGCAGTACTTC
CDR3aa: CAIRTGQGNEQYF

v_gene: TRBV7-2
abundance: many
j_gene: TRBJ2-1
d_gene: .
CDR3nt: TGTGCCAGCAGCTTAGCCCCCCGAGGGGGACATGAGCAGTTCTTC
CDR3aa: CASSLAPRGGHEQFF

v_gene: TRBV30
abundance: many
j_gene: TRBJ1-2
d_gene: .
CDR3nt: TGTGCCTGGAATGGGGGTTTTAACGGCTACACCTTC
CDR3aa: CAWNGGFNGYTF

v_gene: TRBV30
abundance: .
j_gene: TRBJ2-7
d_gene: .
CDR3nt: TGTGCCTGGAGGGGGTTCTCCTACGAGCAGTACTTC
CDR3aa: CAWRGFSYEQYF

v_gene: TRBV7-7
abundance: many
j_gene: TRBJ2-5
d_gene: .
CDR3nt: TGTGCTAGCAGCTTGGGCCCAGGCGAAGGGGAGACCCAGTACTTC
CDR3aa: CASSLGPGEGETQYF

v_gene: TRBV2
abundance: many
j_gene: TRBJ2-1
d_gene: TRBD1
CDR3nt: TGTGCCAGCAGTCCTCTACAGGGGGCGCGAACCTACAATGAGCAGTTCTTC
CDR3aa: CASSPLQGARTYNEQFF